This T cell receptor (beta chain) was identified in a study of Ad26.COV2.S vaccination and SARS-CoV-2 variants. Study context: By the intramuscular route, Ad26.COV2.S was given once, or twice 56 days apart.

The treatment here: about 20 received Ad26.COV2.S at low or high dose, single or two shots; roughly five received placebo; per-sample allocation not given. Collection of the samples took place on day 63 after the first injection of vaccine or placebo. Vaccination used an Ad26 vector expressing Wuhan-strain SARS-CoV-2 spike. This CDR3 comprises 15 residues. The V segment lost 2 bases and the J segment 7 bases; nucleotides outside the gene matches: 6. Germline CDR1 LGHNA, CDR2 YNFKEQ. Using immunoSEQ multiplex PCR, the repertoire was profiled, and TCRdb retains in-frame clones only, with some absent. The sample lists about 350,000 clones, roughly 91% seen once, with roughly 5% in the top ten.

The chain carries TRBV4-2 and TRBJ2-1; 9 positions match TRBD1. This TCR was recovered from a person aged 18-65 years who received the Ad26.COV2.S COVID-19 vaccine or a placebo. The specimen was peripheral blood, collected in a trial of Ad26.COV2.S vaccine versus placebo. This chain's CDR3 is CASSQSGQGRNEQFF. In nucleotides, the CDR3 is TGTGCCAGCAGCCAATCGGGACAGGGTAGGAATGAGCAGTTCTTC.